The 6 T cell receptor beta chains presented below share a single source sample, sequenced in a study of long-term antiretroviral therapy in people with HIV. The run of the v3.0 immunoSEQ assay was at survey level. Repertoires were generated with immunoSEQ multiplex PCR, while TCRdb's copy carries only in-frame clones and drops some. The table has under 25,000 clones, around four fifths seen once. The sample in question was unsorted PBMCs, obtained 1.6 years after starting antiretroviral therapy. These TCRs come from a man aged 35-49 years with HIV.

This clone was recorded only once. V is TRBV6-1 and J is TRBJ1-1, with D perhaps matching TRBD1 (5 bases). The V end lost 0 bases, the J end lost 4 bases, and 12 bases lay between the germline ends. Germline CDR1 reads MNHNS; CDR2 reads SASEGT. The CDR3 loop spans 15 amino acids. CDR3 sequence (DNA): TGTGCCAGCAGTGAAGCCCACTTGGGGGGCACTGAAGCTTTCTTT. It encodes CASSEAHLGGTEAFF.

CDR3 in amino acids: CAISDGLPTDTQYF. The CDR3 bases are TGTGCCATCAGTGACGGACTGCCCACAGATACGCAGTATTTT. The rearrangement links TRBV10-3 to TRBJ2-3; D is perhaps TRBD2 (5 bases). Trimming took 3 bases from V and 2 from J, leaving 9 bases between them. This CDR3 has 14 amino acids. Per germline, CDR1 ENHRY and CDR2 SYGVKD.

The chain is built from TRBV28 and TRBJ1-5; D uncertain. The CDR3 has 14 amino acids. V was trimmed by 6 bases and J by 1 base, leaving 10 bases between them. Per the germline V gene, CDR1 is MDHEN and CDR2 is SYDVKM. CDR3 sequence: CASSDIDSNQPQHF. The CDR3 nucleotides read TGTGCCAGCAGCGACATTGACAGCAATCAGCCCCAGCATTTT.

This clone has more than one count but fewer than ten. The chain carries TRBV25-1 and TRBJ1-3, with D uncertain. V was clipped by 3 bases and J by 1 base, with 10 bases between them. CDR3 length: 15 residues. CDR1 and CDR2 from the germline V gene are MGHDK and SYGVNS. The DNA for the CDR3 is TGTGCCAGCAGTGATTGGAGGGTGTCTGGAAACACCATATATTTT. Its translation: CASSDWRVSGNTIYF.

This clone showed up just a few times. The rearrangement joins TRBV27 to TRBJ2-3; unclear D gene. Germline V lookup: CDR1 MNHEY, CDR2 SMNVEV (reference sequence). Trimming removed 3 bases from V and 2 bases from J, with 9 bases in between. This CDR3 is 14 amino acids long. The CDR3 region has the DNA TGTGCCAGCAGTTTGTTTGTACCCACAGATACGCAGTATTTT. Residues: CASSLFVPTDTQYF.

V usage is TRBV11-2 and J usage is TRBJ2-1, with D unclear. The CDR3 extends over 16 amino acids. Deletions cut 4 bases from V and 2 bases from J, with 15 bases between. CDR1 and CDR2 (germline): SGHAT, FQNNGV. Here the CDR3 DNA reads TGTGCCAGCAGCTCAAGGACCCTTACTACCTACAATGAGCAGTTCTTC. Translating it yields CASSSRTLTTYNEQFF.